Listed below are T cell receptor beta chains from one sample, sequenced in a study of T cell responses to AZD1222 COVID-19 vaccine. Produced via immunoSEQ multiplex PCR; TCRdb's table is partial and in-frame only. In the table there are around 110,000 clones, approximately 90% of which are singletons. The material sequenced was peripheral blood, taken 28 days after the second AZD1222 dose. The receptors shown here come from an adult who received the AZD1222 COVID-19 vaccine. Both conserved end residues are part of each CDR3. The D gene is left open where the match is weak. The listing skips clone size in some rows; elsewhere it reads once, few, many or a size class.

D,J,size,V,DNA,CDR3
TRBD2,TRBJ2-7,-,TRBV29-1,TGCAGCGTGGGCGGAACGGGACTAATCTACGAGCAGTACTTC,CSVGGTGLIYEQYF
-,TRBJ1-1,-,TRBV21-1,TGTGCCAGCAGCAAAGAGTCGAACGGGGACGCTTTCTTT,CASSKESNGDAFF
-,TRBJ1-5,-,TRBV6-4,TGTGCCAGCAGTGACTCAAGGAAATATAGCAATCAGCCCCAGCATTTT,CASSDSRKYSNQPQHF
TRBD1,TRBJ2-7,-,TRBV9,TGTGCCAGCTCCCAAACAGGGGGCATGGGCTACGAGCAGTACTTC,CASSQTGGMGYEQYF
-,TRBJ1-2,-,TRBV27,TGTGCCAGCAGTCAAGCCGGGACCCTTAACTATGGCTACACCTTC,CASSQAGTLNYGYTF
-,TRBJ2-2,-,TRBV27,TGTGCCAGCAGTTTATCCGGGAGAAGGGAGCTGTTTTTT,CASSLSGRRELFF
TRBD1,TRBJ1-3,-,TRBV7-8,TGTGCCAGCAGCTCTACCGGGACAGGGTTCTCTGGAAACACCATATATTTT,CASSSTGTGFSGNTIYF
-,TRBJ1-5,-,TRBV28,TGTGCCAGCACCAGAATGGGGGCGGTTCAGCCCCAGCATTTT,CASTRMGAVQPQHF
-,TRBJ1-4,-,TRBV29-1,TGCAGCGTTGTCAAGGGGGGGGATGAAAAACTGTTTTTT,CSVVKGGDEKLFF
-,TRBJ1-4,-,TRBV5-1,TGCGCCAGCAGCCTGACAGTCAATGAAAAACTGTTTTTT,CASSLTVNEKLFF
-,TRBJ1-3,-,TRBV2,TGTGCCAGCAGTGATTTGAGGGGGGCCTCTGGAAACACCATATATTTT,CASSDLRGASGNTIYF
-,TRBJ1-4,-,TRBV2,TGTGCCAGCAGTGTCGGAGGCGGCCCCAATGAAAAACTGTTTTTT,CASSVGGGPNEKLFF
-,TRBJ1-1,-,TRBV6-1,TGTGCCAGCAGTGAAGCATGGAAACAGGAGGCTTTCTTT,CASSEAWKQEAFF
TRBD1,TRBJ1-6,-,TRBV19,TGTGCCAGCGGGGACAGGGAGAATTCACCCCTCCACTTT,CASGDRENSPLHF
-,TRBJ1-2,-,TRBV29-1,TGCAGCGTTGAAAGGTCAGGGCTAGGCTACACCTTC,CSVERSGLGYTF
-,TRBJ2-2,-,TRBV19,TGTGCCAGTAGTTCCCCCGGAGGCACCGGGGAGCTGTTTTTT,CASSSPGGTGELFF
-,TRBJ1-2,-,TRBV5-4,TGTGCCAGCAGCTTACTTTCGCCGGGGCCACATCGATTTGTCTACACCTTC,CASSLLSPGPHRFVYTF
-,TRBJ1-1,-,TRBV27,TGTGCCAGCTTTACCATTCTAAGACAGGCAGGGACTGAAGCTTTCTTT,CASFTILRQAGTEAFF
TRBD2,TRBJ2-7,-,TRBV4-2,TGTGCCAGCAGCCAAGAATCCACTAGCGGCAACTACGAGCAGTACTTC,CASSQESTSGNYEQYF
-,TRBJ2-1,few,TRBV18,TGTGCCAGCTCAGTGGACTCCTCCTACAATGAGCAGTTCTTC,CASSVDSSYNEQFF
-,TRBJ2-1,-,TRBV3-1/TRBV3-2,TGTGCCAGCAGCCCCGAGTTAGCGGAGGTGATGAATGAGCAGTTCTTC,CASSPELAEVMNEQFF
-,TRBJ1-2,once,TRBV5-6,TGTGCCAGCAGCTTCACAGGGAAATATGGCTACACCTTC,CASSFTGKYGYTF
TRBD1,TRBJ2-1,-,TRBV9,TGTGCCAGCAGCGTGGACAGGGGATATGGCAATGAGCAGTTCTTC,CASSVDRGYGNEQFF
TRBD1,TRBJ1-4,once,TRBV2,TGTGCCAGCAGTGAGGGCAGGGGGCGTGAAAAACTGTTTTTT,CASSEGRGREKLFF
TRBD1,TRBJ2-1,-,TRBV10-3,TGTGCCATCACCCGGACAGGGTCTTACAATGAGCAGTTCTTC,CAITRTGSYNEQFF
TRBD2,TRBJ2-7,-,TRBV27,TGTGCCAGCAGTATTACTAGCGGGGCCTCCTACGAGCAGTACTTC,CASSITSGASYEQYF
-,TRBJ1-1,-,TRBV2,TGTGCCAGCAGTGGAGGCAGACAGATGAACACTGAAGCTTTCTTT,CASSGGRQMNTEAFF
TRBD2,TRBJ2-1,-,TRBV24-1,TGTGCCACCAGTGATTTGCGGCCGACACGACTAGCGGGAAATGGGTCCCCCTACAATGAGCAGTTCTTC,CATSDLRPTRLAGNGSPYNEQFF
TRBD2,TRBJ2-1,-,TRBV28,TGTGCCAGCAGCCTACTAGCGGGAGCTGGGGGTGAGCAGTTCTTC,CASSLLAGAGGEQFF
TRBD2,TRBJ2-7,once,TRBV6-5,TGTGCCAGCAGGCTACGGCTAGCGGGGGGCTACGAGCAGTACTTC,CASRLRLAGGYEQYF
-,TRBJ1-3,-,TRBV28,TGTGCCAGCAGCCCTAATGGACAGATAAGCTCTGGAAACACCATATATTTT,CASSPNGQISSGNTIYF
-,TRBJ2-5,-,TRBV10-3,TGTGCCAGTAGAGAGGGGCGGTATGAGACCCAGTACTTC,CASREGRYETQYF
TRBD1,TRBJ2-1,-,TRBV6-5,TGTGCCAGCAGTTACTCGACAGGGTACAATGAGCAGTTCTTC,CASSYSTGYNEQFF
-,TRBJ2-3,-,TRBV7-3,TGTGCCAGCAGCTTAATGGGCACAGATACGCAGTATTTT,CASSLMGTDTQYF
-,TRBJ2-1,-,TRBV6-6,TGTGCCAGCCCTGGACGCGGCGAGCAGTTCTTC,CASPGRGEQFF
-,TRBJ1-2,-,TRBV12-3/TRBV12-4,TGTGCCAGCAGTTCAGGACGGAACTATGGCTACACCTTC,CASSSGRNYGYTF
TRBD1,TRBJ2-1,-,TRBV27,TGTGCCAGCAGTCCCAGGGACAGGGGAGGGCATGAGCAGTTCTTC,CASSPRDRGGHEQFF
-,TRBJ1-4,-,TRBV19,TGTGCCAGTATACCTAGTTCTGGGGCCTCTGCAAAACTGTTTTTT,CASIPSSGASAKLFF
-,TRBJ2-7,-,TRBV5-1,TGCGCCAGCAGCGCCACGACCAGTAACTACGAGCAGTACTTC,CASSATTSNYEQYF
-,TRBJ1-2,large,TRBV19,TGTGCCAGTAGTATTTTGGACATCCAGAACTATGGCTACACCTTC,CASSILDIQNYGYTF
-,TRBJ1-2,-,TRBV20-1,TGCAGTGCTTTCAAAGAGGGCTACACCTTC,CSAFKEGYTF
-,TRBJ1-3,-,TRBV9,TGTGCCAGCAGCGTCTTCGCCGGGTCTGAAAACACCATATATTTT,CASSVFAGSENTIYF
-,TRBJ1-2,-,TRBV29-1,TGCAGCGTTGAAGAGAGCAGGACTTTGGGCTACACCTTC,CSVEESRTLGYTF
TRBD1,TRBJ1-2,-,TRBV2,TGTGCCAGCACCGGGACAGGGGATAACTATGGCTACACCTTC,CASTGTGDNYGYTF
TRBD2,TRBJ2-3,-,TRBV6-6,TGTGCCAGCAGTTCTTACGGACTAGCCTTCACAGATACGCAGTATTTT,CASSSYGLAFTDTQYF
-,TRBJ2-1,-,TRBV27,TGTGCCAGCAGTTTATTCCCGCTAGACGGGGCTTACAATGAGCAGTTCTTC,CASSLFPLDGAYNEQFF
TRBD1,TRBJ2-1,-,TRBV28,TGTGCCAGCTCGGGACAGGCGTACAATGAGCAGTTCTTC,CASSGQAYNEQFF
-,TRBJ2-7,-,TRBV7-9,TGTGCCAGCAGCTTTTCGCAGGGGGAGCAGTACTTC,CASSFSQGEQYF
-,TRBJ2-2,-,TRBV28,TGTGCCAGCACTTGGAGTTCGAACACCGGGGAGCTGTTTTTT,CASTWSSNTGELFF
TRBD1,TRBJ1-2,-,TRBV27,TGTGCCAGCAGTCCAGGGGGCACGAACTATGGCTACACCTTC,CASSPGGTNYGYTF
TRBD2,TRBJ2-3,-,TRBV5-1,TGCGCCAGCAGCTCGGGACTAGCGTCAACAGCACTAACAGATACGCAGTATTTT,CASSSGLASTALTDTQYF
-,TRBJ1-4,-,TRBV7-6,TGTGCCAGCAGCCTCCAAACAGCCCAGGGGAATGAAAAACTGTTTTTT,CASSLQTAQGNEKLFF
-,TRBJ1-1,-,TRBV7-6,TGTGCCAGCAGCTTACAGGGTTCGGGGAACACTGAAGCTTTCTTT,CASSLQGSGNTEAFF
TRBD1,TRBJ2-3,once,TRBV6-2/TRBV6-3,TGTGCCAGCAGTTACCCCACGAATTTAACAGGGGACAATTACAACCCAGATACGCAGTATTTT,CASSYPTNLTGDNYNPDTQYF
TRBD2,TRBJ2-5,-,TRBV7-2,TGTGCCAGCAGCTTAGCGCCTAGCGGGAGTTGGGAGACCCAGTACTTC,CASSLAPSGSWETQYF